This T cell receptor (beta chain) was found in a study of control samples from healthy donors and cancer patients. Germline V gives CDR1 LNHDA, CDR2 SQIVND (reference sequence). This CDR3 has 14 residues. J lost 5 bases, V lost 5 bases, and 6 bases had no gene match. Libraries were prepared by immunoSEQ multiplex PCR; TCRdb keeps only in-frame clonotypes and omits some of them. This table holds 30,000 to 35,000 clones, around 83% found once. This clonotype originated in a woman between 40 and 50 years old with lung cancer. The rearrangement links TRBV19 to TRBJ2-5; 9 bases line up with TRBD1. The source material was PBMCs. The CDR3 DNA reads as TGTGCCAGTAGTTGGGGACAGGGATGGGAGACCCAGTACTTC. Its protein is CASSWGQGWETQYF.